This is a list of T cell receptor beta chains from one sample in a study of blood T cells in healthy people across ages. TCRdb processed the 5' RACE reads anew with MiXCR; each CDR3 protein has one entry. The sample has some 920,000 distinct CDR3 sequences, roughly 51% seen once. Sequencing was carried out using blood. Receptors originate from a woman between 55 and 75 years old in good health. Both conserved end residues are part of each CDR3. Each record gives: D gene, J gene, clone size, V gene, CDR3 protein, CDR3 DNA. A D gene is named only where the DNA matches it firmly. Not all rows give a size; the values are once, few, many and, for expanded clones, a class.

- | TRBJ2-7 | - | TRBV12-3/TRBV12-4 | CASSVGGLAKRGEQYF | TGTGCCAGTTCCGTGGGGGGGCTTGCAAAGAGGGGCGAGCAGTACTTC
TRBD2 | TRBJ2-7 | - | TRBV6-2/TRBV6-3 | CASSYSTSGTFRRAEQYF | TGTGCCAGCAGTTACTCAACTAGCGGGACCTTTAGACGCGCCGAGCAGTACTTC
- | TRBJ2-7 | few | TRBV4-2 | CASSQEVNAYEQYF | TGTGCCAGCAGCCAAGAGGTCAATGCCTACGAGCAGTACTTC
- | TRBJ2-7 | many | TRBV20-1 | CSARPAPVGEQYF | TGCAGTGCTAGACCAGCCCCGGTGGGCGAGCAGTACTTC
- | TRBJ1-4 | - | TRBV5-1 | CASSLTDEKLFF | TGCGCCAGCAGCTTGACAGATGAAAAACTGTTTTTT
- | TRBJ1-1 | once | TRBV7-9 | CASGPNRVKANTEAFF | TGTGCCAGCGGACCTAACAGGGTAAAGGCAAACACTGAAGCTTTCTTT
- | TRBJ1-5 | - | TRBV2 | CASRKQGNGNQPQHF | TGTGCCAGCAGAAAACAAGGAAATGGCAATCAGCCCCAGCATTTT
- | TRBJ1-1 | - | TRBV30 | CAWTRDYNTEAFF | TGTGCCTGGACGAGGGACTACAACACTGAAGCTTTCTTT
- | TRBJ2-7 | - | TRBV20-1 | CSARLRGSSYEQYF | TGCAGTGCTAGGTTAAGAGGAAGCTCCTACGAGCAGTACTTC
- | TRBJ1-2 | - | TRBV9 | CASSVGRGPGGYTF | TGTGCCAGCAGCGTAGGGCGGGGGCCAGGTGGCTACACCTTC
TRBD1 | TRBJ2-7 | - | TRBV6-1 | CASTRQGGFTSEQYF | TGTGCCAGCACCCGACAGGGGGGCTTTACAAGCGAGCAGTACTTC
TRBD1 | TRBJ2-7 | few | TRBV7-2 | CASSLYSYGGTGGYEQYF | TGTGCCAGCAGCTTATACAGCTATGGCGGGACAGGGGGCTACGAGCAGTACTTC
TRBD1 | TRBJ1-3 | - | TRBV25-1 | CASSLGGQGSSGNTIYF | TGTGCCAGCAGTCTGGGGGGACAGGGGTCCTCTGGAAACACCATATATTTT
- | TRBJ2-7 | once | TRBV6-2/TRBV6-3 | CASEANGTHEQYF | TGTGCCAGCGAGGCTAACGGGACTCACGAGCAGTACTTC
- | TRBJ2-7 | once | TRBV6-5 | CARRVRYF | TGTGCCAGAAGGGTCCGGTACTTC
- | TRBJ2-1 | few | TRBV29-1 | CSVGAGAYNEQFF | TGCAGCGTTGGGGCAGGGGCCTACAATGAGCAGTTCTTC
TRBD2 | TRBJ2-3 | - | TRBV29-1 | CSVGSGSSRPQYF | TGCAGCGTTGGTAGCGGGTCCTCCCGGCCGCAGTATTTT
- | TRBJ2-5 | many | TRBV10-2 | CASSGRGYQETQYF | TGCGCCAGTAGTGGGAGAGGGTACCAAGAGACCCAGTACTTC
TRBD1 | TRBJ1-2 | once | TRBV7-8 | CASSPNRGHYTF | TGTGCCAGCAGCCCAAACAGGGGACACTACACCTTC
- | TRBJ2-7 | - | TRBV20-1 | CSGGRGPRHSYEQYF | TGCAGCGGAGGGAGAGGCCCACGCCACTCCTACGAGCAGTACTTC
TRBD2 | TRBJ2-7 | few | TRBV6-2/TRBV6-3 | CATVEWTSGHYEQYF | TGTGCCACAGTCGAGTGGACTAGCGGGCACTACGAGCAGTACTTC
- | TRBJ2-3 | few | TRBV19 | CASSIRTDTQYF | TGTGCCAGTAGTATTCGGACAGATACGCAGTATTTT
TRBD2 | TRBJ2-3 | few | TRBV20-1 | CSAYSGGADTQYF | TGCAGTGCTTATAGCGGGGGAGCAGATACGCAGTATTTT
- | TRBJ2-5 | few | TRBV20-1 | CSANLRQGIETQYF | TGCAGTGCAAACCTTCGACAAGGTATTGAGACCCAGTACTTC
TRBD1 | TRBJ1-2 | - | TRBV29-1 | CSARGPGQGAGGYTF | TGCAGCGCCCGGGGTCCCGGACAGGGGGCTGGTGGCTACACCTTC
TRBD1 | TRBJ2-4 | - | TRBV6-2/TRBV6-3 | CASSIIPGTGENIQYF | TGTGCCAGCAGTATCATCCCCGGGACAGGCGAAAACATTCAGTACTTC